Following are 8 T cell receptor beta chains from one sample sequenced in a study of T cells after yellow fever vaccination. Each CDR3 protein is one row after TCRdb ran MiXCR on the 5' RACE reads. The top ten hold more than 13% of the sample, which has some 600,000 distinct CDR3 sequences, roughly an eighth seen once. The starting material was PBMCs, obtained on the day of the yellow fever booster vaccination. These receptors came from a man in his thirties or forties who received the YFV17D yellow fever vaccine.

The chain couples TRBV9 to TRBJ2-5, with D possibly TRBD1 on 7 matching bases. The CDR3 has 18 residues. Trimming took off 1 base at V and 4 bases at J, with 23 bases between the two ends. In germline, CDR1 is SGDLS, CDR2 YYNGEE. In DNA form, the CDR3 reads TGTGCCAGCAGCGTAAGCCCGCAGGGGGGCCGGGGAGGAGAGACCCAGTACTTC. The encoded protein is CASSVSPQGGRGGETQYF.

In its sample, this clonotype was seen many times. Written as DNA, the CDR3 is TGTGCCAGCACCCCTGGGGACTCCTCTGGAAACACCATATATTTT. Translated: CASTPGDSSGNTIYF. The V gene is TRBV12-3 or TRBV12-4, the J gene TRBJ1-3, with a weak D call TRBD1 (5 bases). V lost 7 bases and J lost 0, with 13 bases in between. The CDR3 is made up of 15 amino acids.

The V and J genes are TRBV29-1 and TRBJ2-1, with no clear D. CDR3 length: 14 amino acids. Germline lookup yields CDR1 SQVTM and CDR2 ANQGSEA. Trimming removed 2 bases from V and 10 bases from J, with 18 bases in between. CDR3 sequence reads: CSVEFGAGLVEQFF. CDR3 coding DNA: TGCAGCGTTGAATTCGGCGCTGGGTTGGTGGAGCAGTTCTTC.

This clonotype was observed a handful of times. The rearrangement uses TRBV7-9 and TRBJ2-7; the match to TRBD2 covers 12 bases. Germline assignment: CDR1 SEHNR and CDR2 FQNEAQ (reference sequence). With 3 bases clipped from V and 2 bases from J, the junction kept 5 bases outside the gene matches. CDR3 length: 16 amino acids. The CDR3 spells CASSLTSGRNTYEQYF. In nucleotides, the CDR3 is TGTGCCAGCAGCTTGACTAGCGGGAGAAACACCTACGAGCAGTACTTC.

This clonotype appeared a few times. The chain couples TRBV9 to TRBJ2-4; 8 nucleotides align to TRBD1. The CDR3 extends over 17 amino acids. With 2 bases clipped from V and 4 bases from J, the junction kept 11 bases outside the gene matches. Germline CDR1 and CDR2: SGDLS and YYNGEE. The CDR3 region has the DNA TGTGCCAGCAGCGTGGGACAGGACGGGTACGGTAAAAACATTCAGTACTTC. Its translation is CASSVGQDGYGKNIQYF.

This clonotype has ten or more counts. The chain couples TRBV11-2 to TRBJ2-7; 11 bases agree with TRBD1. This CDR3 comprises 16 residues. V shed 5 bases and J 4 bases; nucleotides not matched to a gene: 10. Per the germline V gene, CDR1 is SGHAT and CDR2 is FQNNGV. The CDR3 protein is CASSAFVGQGAYEQYF. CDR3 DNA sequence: TGTGCCAGCAGCGCTTTTGTCGGACAGGGGGCTTACGAGCAGTACTTC.

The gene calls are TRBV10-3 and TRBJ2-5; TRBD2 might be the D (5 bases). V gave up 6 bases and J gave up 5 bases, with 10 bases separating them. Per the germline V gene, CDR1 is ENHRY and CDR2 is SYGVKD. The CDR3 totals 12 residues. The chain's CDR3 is CAIRSGEETQYF. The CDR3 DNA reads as TGTGCCATCAGAAGTGGGGAGGAGACCCAGTACTTC.

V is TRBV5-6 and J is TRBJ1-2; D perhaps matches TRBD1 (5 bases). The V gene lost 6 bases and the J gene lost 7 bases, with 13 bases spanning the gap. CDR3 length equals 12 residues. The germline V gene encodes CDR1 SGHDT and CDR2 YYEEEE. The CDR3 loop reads CASNLGGSGYTF. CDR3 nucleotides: TGTGCCAGCAACCTTGGGGGGAGTGGCTACACCTTC.